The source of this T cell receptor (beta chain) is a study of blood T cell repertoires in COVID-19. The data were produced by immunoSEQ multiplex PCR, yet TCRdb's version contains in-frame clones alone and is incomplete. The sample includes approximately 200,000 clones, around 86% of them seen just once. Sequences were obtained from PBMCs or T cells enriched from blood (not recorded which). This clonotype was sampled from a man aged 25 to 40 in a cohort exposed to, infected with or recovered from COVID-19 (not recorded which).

CDR3 in DNA: TGTGCCAGCTCAACCGGGACAGACTATGGCTACACCTTC. Translated, it gives CASSTGTDYGYTF. The genes are TRBV18 and TRBJ1-2; TRBD1 matches at 7 bases. The germline CDR1 and CDR2 sequences are KGHSH and LQKENI. V shed 5 bases, J shed 3 bases, and the junction held 3 bases outside the gene matches. This CDR3 region has 13 residues.